These 32 T cell receptor beta chains originate from one sample sequenced in a study of blood T cell repertoires in COVID-19. The table came from immunoSEQ multiplex PCR; TCRdb's copy has only in-frame clones and leaves some out. The data contain 150,000 to 200,000 clones, 70% to 85% of them singletons. The source material was peripheral blood. The source is a woman aged 40 to 49 with COVID-19, enrolled during active disease.

The chain employs TRBV6-5 and TRBJ2-7, with D possibly TRBD1 on 5 matching bases. Germline CDR1 is MNHEY and CDR2 is SVGAGI. This CDR3 is built from 12 residues. The ends were cut back, 6 bases at V and 6 bases at J, with 12 bases in the middle. CDR3 protein: CASRTTGSEQYV. CDR3 DNA sequence: TGTGCCAGCAGAACTACAGGTTCCGAGCAGTACGTC.

The chain couples TRBV27 to TRBJ2-1; 8 bases are shared with TRBD2. V lost 6 bases to trimming and J lost 12 bases; unmatched junction nucleotides: 19. Germline CDR1 MNHEY, CDR2 SMNVEV (reference sequence). The CDR3 loop spans 16 amino acids. This chain's CDR3 is CASRPSGGYPPLGQFF. The CDR3 nucleotides read TGTGCCAGCAGACCCTCGGGAGGGTACCCTCCGTTAGGGCAGTTCTTC.

The V call is TRBV28, the J call TRBJ2-7, with TRBD2 matching over 8 bases. Germline CDR1 MDHEN, CDR2 SYDVKM. V gave up 5 bases and J gave up 6 bases; unmatched junction bases: 15. This CDR3 is 16 amino acids long. CDR3 amino acids: CASSPGSGSAIGEQYF. DNA of the CDR3: TGTGCCAGCAGTCCGGGAAGCGGGAGCGCTATTGGCGAGCAGTACTTC.

CDR3: CASSDPGEGGRYEQYF. The CDR3, as DNA: TGTGCCAGCAGTGATCCCGGGGAGGGAGGTCGCTACGAGCAGTACTTC. This chain links TRBV6-1 with TRBJ2-7; 7 positions match TRBD2. This CDR3 is built from 16 residues. Germline trimming cut 3 bases from V and 3 bases from J; bases unmatched to any gene: 11. In germline, CDR1 is MNHNS, CDR2 SASEGT.

The gene calls are TRBV7-9 and TRBJ2-7; 14 nucleotides match TRBD2. Germline V gene lookup returns CDR1 SEHNR and CDR2 FQNEAQ (reference sequence). After removal of 5 bases from V and 4 bases from J, the junction contained 7 bases not matched to a gene. CDR3 size: 16 residues. DNA of the CDR3: TGTGCCAGCAGCCAGACTAGCGGGGGGGCCTTTTACGAGCAGTACGTC. It is translated as CASSQTSGGAFYEQYV.

The chain employs TRBV7-9 and TRBJ2-3, with TRBD2 matching over 9 bases. From germline, CDR1 is SEHNR and CDR2 FQNEAQ (reference sequence). There are 16 residues in the CDR3. The junction had 4 bases not matched to a gene; V was cut back by 2 bases and J by 1 base. The CDR3 protein is CASSLPWTSGTDTQYF. The CDR3 DNA reads as TGTGCCAGCAGCTTACCTTGGACTAGCGGCACAGATACGCAGTATTTT.

This clone showed up just a few times. V is TRBV7-9 and J is TRBJ2-2; D is ambiguous. This CDR3 region has 11 residues. The germline CDR1 and CDR2 sequences are SEHNR and FQNEAQ (reference sequence). V lost 5 bases and J lost 8, with 6 bases in between. DNA for the CDR3: TGTGCCAGCAGCACTTCTGGGGAGCTGTTTTTT. Its translation: CASSTSGELFF.

The chain is built from TRBV7-3 and TRBJ2-2, with TRBD2 matching 13 bases. V was clipped by 6 bases and J by 0 bases; unmatched bases: 4. The length of the CDR3 is 17 residues. The germline V gene has CDR1 SGHTA and CDR2 FQGTGA. CDR3 sequence reads: CASRSGTSGTNTGELFF. The CDR3, as DNA: TGTGCCAGCAGATCCGGGACTAGCGGGACGAACACCGGGGAGCTGTTTTTT. Complete variable domain (other parts from reference TRBV7-3 and TRBJ2-2): GAGVSQTPSNKVTEKGKYVELRCDPISGHTALYWYRQSLGQGPEFLIYFQGTGAADDSGLPNDRFFAVRPEGSVSTLKIQRTERGDSAVYLCASRSGTSGTNTGELFFGEGSRLTVL.

The chain employs TRBV5-3 and TRBJ1-1; tentatively, D is TRBD1 (6 bases). TRBV5-3 is noted as an ORF with a role that remains uncertain. Deletions cut 4 bases from V and 6 bases from J, with 19 bases between. There are 15 residues in the CDR3. The CDR3 sequence is CARSEYHHRDPEAFF. Written as DNA, the CDR3 is TGTGCCAGAAGCGAATACCATCACAGGGATCCTGAAGCTTTCTTT.

CDR3 coding DNA: TGTGCCAGCAGTCCTACAGGGATCTATGGCTACACCTTC. Its translation: CASSPTGIYGYTF. This rearrangement joins TRBV5-6 to TRBJ1-2, with D possibly TRBD1 on 6 matching bases. The CDR3 runs 13 residues. CDR1 is SGHDT, CDR2 YYEEEE, per germline. Trimming pared 5 bases from V and 4 bases from J, leaving 12 bases between.

The chain combines TRBV5-4 with TRBJ1-2, with 8 bases lining up with TRBD1. V gave up 3 bases and J gave up 7 bases; unmatched junction bases: 11. The CDR3 extends over 15 amino acids. Germline CDR1 reads SGHNT; CDR2 reads YYREEE (reference sequence). CDR3 sequence: CASSSFKQGAFGYTF. The DNA for the CDR3 is TGTGCCAGCAGCTCCTTTAAGCAGGGGGCTTTTGGCTACACCTTC.

This clone was counted only a few times. This chain joins TRBV13 and TRBJ1-2, with no clear D. Trimming pared 1 base from V and 6 bases from J, leaving 12 bases between. Germline V gene data show CDR1 as PRHDT and CDR2 as FYEKMQ (reference sequence). The CDR3 totals 14 residues. CDR3 sequence: CASSLAPGSDGYTF. The CDR3 DNA sequence: TGTGCCAGCAGCTTAGCCCCAGGATCTGATGGCTACACCTTC.

The chain uses TRBV3-1 (or the pseudogene TRBV3-2) and TRBJ2-7, with D perhaps matching TRBD1 (7 bases). V dropped 1 base and J dropped 6 bases, with 13 bases sitting between them. CDR1 is LGHDT, CDR2 YNNKEL, per germline (reference sequence). The CDR3 length is 14 residues. The CDR3 sequence: CASSQGQGGREQYF. Here the CDR3 DNA reads TGTGCCAGCAGCCAAGGGCAGGGGGGACGCGAGCAGTACTTC.

The rearrangement links TRBV18 to TRBJ1-5; D perhaps matches TRBD1 (5 bases). The CDR3 totals 16 residues. CDR1 is KGHSH and CDR2 is LQKENI in the germline V gene. V lost 3 bases and J 1 base, leaving 13 bases between the germline ends. CDR3 in DNA: TGTGCCAGCTCACCCCTGGGGGGAGGAAGCAATCAGCCCCAGCATTTT. Protein: CASSPLGGGSNQPQHF. Full variable domain (remainder filled in from reference TRBV18 and TRBJ1-5): NAGVMQNPRHLVRRRGQEARLRCSPMKGHSHVYWYRQLPEEGLKFMVYLQKENIIDESGMPKERFSAEFPKEGPSILRIQQVVRGDSAAYFCASSPLGGGSNQPQHFGDGTRLSIL.

The chain uses TRBV2 and TRBJ2-1; D may be TRBD1 (5 bases). The CDR3 is 14 residues long. V dropped 8 bases and J dropped 7 bases, with 18 bases sitting between them. Germline CDR1 SNHLY, CDR2 FYNNEI. The CDR3 DNA follows: TGTGCCAGCTCCGATGACCTAGGGGTAAATGAGCAGTTCTTC. Amino acids: CASSDDLGVNEQFF.

A few counts support this clone. The CDR3 is CATSRELAEETQYF. The CDR3 coding sequence is TGTGCCACCAGCAGAGAACTAGCGGAAGAGACCCAGTACTTC. The chain links TRBV15 to TRBJ2-5; 8 bases line up with TRBD2. Germline CDR1 is LNHNV and CDR2 is YYDKDF (reference sequence). This CDR3 contains 14 residues. J lost 3 bases, V lost 0 bases, and 0 bases had no gene match. The whole variable domain, remainder taken from reference TRBV15 and TRBJ2-5, is DAMVIQNPRYQVTQFGKPVTLSCSQTLNHNVMYWYQQKSSQAPKLLFHYYDKDFNNEADTPDNFQSRRPNTSFCFLDIRSPGLGDTAMYLCATSRELAEETQYFGPGTRLLVL.

The rearrangement uses TRBV19 and TRBJ1-5, with 7 bases that match TRBD1. The V gene end was trimmed by 6 bases and the J gene end by 4 bases; junction bases not matched to a gene: 6. CDR3 length equals 14 residues. Germline CDR1 and CDR2: LNHDA and SQIVND (reference sequence). The CDR3 is CASRYRGNNQPQHF. The CDR3 bases are TGTGCCAGTAGGTACAGGGGTAATAATCAGCCCCAGCATTTT. Full variable domain (missing parts from reference TRBV19 and TRBJ1-5): DGGITQSPKYLFRKEGQNVTLSCEQNLNHDAMYWYRQDPGQGLRLIYYSQIVNDFQKGDIAEGYSVSREKKESFPLTVTSAQKNPTAFYLCASRYRGNNQPQHFGDGTRLSIL.

This chain links TRBV9 with TRBJ1-1; TRBD1 agrees at 8 bases. V was pared by 0 bases and J by 4 bases, with 2 bases of the junction left unmatched. CDR3 length: 14 residues. The germline gives CDR1 SGDLS, CDR2 YYNGEE. CDR3 sequence (DNA): TGTGCCAGCAGCGTAGTAACAGGGGGCACTGAAGCTTTCTTT. Translated, it gives CASSVVTGGTEAFF.

With respect to this clone: One end of the junction fails to match germline, which may point to a read error. This chain connects TRBV7-7 to TRBJ2-1; a weak D match, TRBD1 (5 bases). Germline values: CDR1 SSHAT, CDR2 FNYEAQ (reference sequence). The CDR3 is made up of 14 amino acids. CDR3 bases: TGTGCTAGCAGCTTAGGGAAAGGGGTCGATGAGCAGTTCTTC. Translation: CASSLGKGVDEQFF.

V gene TRBV6-5 combines with J gene TRBJ1-4, with D unclear. The CDR3 has 13 amino acids. V was clipped by 8 bases and J by 7 bases, with 14 bases between them. The germline gives CDR1 MNHEY, CDR2 SVGAGI. The CDR3, as DNA: TGTGCCAGCGAGGAGCCTCTGGCTGAAAAACTGTTTTTT. Protein product: CASEEPLAEKLFF.

This clone was seen a single time. The chain links TRBV19 to TRBJ2-3, with 8 bases that match TRBD2. CDR1 is LNHDA and CDR2 is SQIVND in the germline V gene (reference sequence). The V segment lost 5 bases and the J segment 6 bases; nucleotides outside the gene matches: 10. CDR3 size: 15 residues. The CDR3, as DNA: TGTGCCAGTAGTTTACTAGCGGAGGGGAGGGATACGCAGTATTTT. Translated: CASSLLAEGRDTQYF.

V gene TRBV7-3 combines with J gene TRBJ2-1; D may be TRBD2 (5 bases). Trimming pared 5 bases from V and 9 bases from J, leaving 14 bases between. CDR3 length: 13 amino acids. CDR1 is SGHTA, CDR2 FQGTGA, per germline. The CDR3 spells CASSPGMGSEQFF. The CDR3 DNA sequence: TGTGCCAGCAGCCCCGGGATGGGGAGTGAGCAGTTCTTC.

This chain connects TRBV3-1 (or the pseudogene TRBV3-2) to TRBJ2-1; TRBD2 agrees at 10 bases. Losses at the gene ends were 3 bases for V and 8 bases for J; bases not matched to a gene: 7. Germline CDR1 LGHDT, CDR2 YNNKEL (reference sequence). The CDR3 is 15 amino acids. In DNA, the CDR3 is TGTGCCAGCAGCCATGAGCGGGAGGGCCTATATGAGCAGTTCTTC. Translation: CASSHEREGLYEQFF.

J is TRBJ2-3 and V is TRBV9; TRBD2 matches 10 bases. The CDR3 contains 16 residues. From germline, CDR1 is SGDLS and CDR2 YYNGEE. Germline trimming cut 0 bases from V and 3 bases from J; bases unmatched to any gene: 4. This CDR3 reads CASSVVAGGPTDTQYF. CDR3 DNA sequence: TGTGCCAGCAGCGTAGTAGCGGGGGGTCCTACAGATACGCAGTATTTT.

This sequence joins TRBV5-4 and TRBJ1-4; 7 bases match TRBD1. V lost 4 bases and J lost 5; bases outside the gene matches: 8. CDR3 length equals 15 residues. Germline V gene data show CDR1 as SGHNT and CDR2 as YYREEE (reference sequence). This CDR3 reads CASSIKQGINEKLFF. CDR3 in DNA: TGTGCCAGCAGCATAAAACAGGGGATAAATGAAAAACTGTTTTTT.

This clone has a single count. V usage is TRBV28 and J usage is TRBJ1-5; 8 bases map to TRBD1. The V gene's germline CDR1 is MDHEN and CDR2 SYDVKM. There are 17 residues in the CDR3. V lost 5 bases to trimming and J lost 6 bases; unmatched junction nucleotides: 15. CDR3 residues: CASSGQGGAFLGQPQHF. CDR3 sequence (DNA): TGTGCCAGCAGTGGACAGGGTGGGGCTTTCCTTGGTCAGCCCCAGCATTTT. The variable domain in full, completed from reference TRBV28 and TRBJ1-5, reads DVKVTQSSRYLVKRTGEKVFLECVQDMDHENMFWYRQDPGLGLRLIYFSYDVKMKEKGDIPEGYSVSREKKERFSLILESASTNQTSMYLCASSGQGGAFLGQPQHFGDGTRLSIL.

The genes are TRBV15 and TRBJ2-1; weak D call: TRBD1 (5 bases). This CDR3 is built from 15 residues. Deletions cut 5 bases from V and 4 bases from J, with 15 bases between. Germline V CDR1 and CDR2: LNHNV, YYDKDF (reference sequence). The CDR3 spells CATSVTGADYNEQFF. The CDR3 DNA is TGTGCCACCAGCGTAACTGGGGCGGATTACAATGAGCAGTTCTTC.

The genes are TRBV19 and TRBJ2-1, with TRBD2 matching over 7 bases. V was clipped by 7 bases and J by 0 bases; unmatched bases: 3. Germline assignment: CDR1 LNHDA and CDR2 SQIVND (reference sequence). This CDR3 region has 14 residues. The chain's CDR3 is CASKAGDSYNEQFF. The CDR3 region has the DNA TGTGCCAGTAAGGCGGGGGACTCCTACAATGAGCAGTTCTTC.

A remark on this clone: A read error is the likely source, as a far larger clone sits one nucleotide away. The chain combines TRBV7-9 with TRBJ1-5; 9 nucleotides match TRBD1. In germline, CDR1 is SEHNR, CDR2 FQNEAQ (reference sequence). The CDR3 totals 14 residues. The V and J ends lost 4 bases and 3 bases, in that order; junction bases with no gene match: 1. The CDR3 is CASSWTGDNQPQHF. In DNA, the CDR3 is TGTGCCAGCAGCTGGACAGGGGACAATCAGCCCCAGCATTTT.

The genes are TRBV5-1 and TRBJ1-1; a possible D gene is TRBD1 (5 bases). The germline V gene encodes CDR1 SGHRS and CDR2 YFSETQ. The CDR3 has 15 residues. V was cut by 0 bases and J by 2 bases, with 11 bases left in between. The CDR3 sequence is CASSLVQGGNTEAFF. The CDR3 DNA reads as TGCGCCAGCAGCTTGGTCCAGGGAGGCAACACTGAAGCTTTCTTT.

J is TRBJ1-2 and V is TRBV7-8; D uncertain. The CDR3 has 14 residues. The germline V gene has CDR1 SGHVS and CDR2 FQNEAQ. V lost 1 base and J lost 4, with 10 bases in between. The CDR3 coding sequence is TGTGCCAGCAGCTTAGGGGCGGGTGGCTATGGCTACACCTTC. Translating gives CASSLGAGGYGYTF.

This clone was recorded once. The rearrangement uses TRBV9 and TRBJ1-2, with D possibly being TRBD1 (5 bases). The CDR3 covers 16 residues. Between the trimmed V and J ends, which lost 1 base and 6 bases, there was a span of 19 bases. Germline V gene lookup returns CDR1 SGDLS and CDR2 YYNGEE. CDR3 DNA sequence: TGTGCCAGCAGCGTATTCGGGCAGGGCGACGCGGATGGCTACACCTTC. Amino acid sequence: CASSVFGQGDADGYTF. The whole variable domain, filled in from reference TRBV9 and TRBJ1-2, reads DSGVTQTPKHLITATGQRVTLRCSPRSGDLSVYWYQQSLDQGLQFLIQYYNGEERAKGNILERFSAQQFPDLHSELNLSSLELGDSALYFCASSVFGQGDADGYTFGSGTRLTVV.